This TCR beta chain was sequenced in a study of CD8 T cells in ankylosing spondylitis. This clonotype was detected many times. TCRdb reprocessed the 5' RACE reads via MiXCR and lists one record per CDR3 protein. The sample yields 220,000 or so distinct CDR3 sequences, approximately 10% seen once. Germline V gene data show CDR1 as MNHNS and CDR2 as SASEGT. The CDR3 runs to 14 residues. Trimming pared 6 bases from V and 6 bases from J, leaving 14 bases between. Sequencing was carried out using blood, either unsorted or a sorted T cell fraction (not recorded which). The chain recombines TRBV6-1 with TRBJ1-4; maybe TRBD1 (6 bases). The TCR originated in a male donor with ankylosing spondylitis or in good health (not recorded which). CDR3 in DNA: TGTGCCAGCAGGCCAGGGGTAAGGGATGAAAAACTGTTTTTT. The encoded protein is CASRPGVRDEKLFF.